The text below deals with one TCR beta chain. The antigen is undetermined. This specimen belongs to a study of cytomegalovirus exposure and HLA in healthy donors. Study overall: Counted in an early data release were about 80 million unique TCRs from HLA-typed donors. Study-level findings and limits: A later analysis reported that several of the most significant clusters appeared to be linked to common viral pathogens, among them Epstein-Barr virus.

The CDR3 is 13 amino acids. V lost 0 bases and J 4 bases, leaving 7 bases between the germline ends. CDR1 SGHRS and CDR2 YFSETQ come from the germline V gene. PCR involved 60 Vbeta and 13 Jbeta primers. Libraries were prepared by immunoSEQ multiplex PCR; TCRdb keeps only in-frame clonotypes and omits some of them. The sample has about 90,000 clones, approximately 84% seen once; the top ten hold roughly 2%. The sequence was obtained from a man between 18 and 29 years old in good health and CMV-seronegative. The chain carries TRBV5-1 and TRBJ1-2, with a possible D match to TRBD1 (6 bases). Source material: PBMCs. DNA for the CDR3: TGCGCCAGCAGCTTGGACAGGGTCTATGGCTACACCTTC. As protein: CASSLDRVYGYTF.